This TCR beta chain was identified during a study of T cells after yellow fever vaccination (dated 2019 in TCRdb). Some background on the complete study: The SMART-Seq v4 Ultra Low Input RNA kit was used to prepare libraries from fractions with low cell numbers. Two healthy male donors, one aged 18 to 30 and one aged 30 to 40 years, were included in the cohort. Blood was collected at multiple timepoints before and after primary and secondary immunization, and bulk PBMC replicates and cell subsets were isolated. To track T-cell clones before and after primary and booster YFV17D yellow fever vaccination, bulk TCR alpha and beta repertoires were sequenced longitudinally.

The CDR3 numbers 15 residues from cysteine through phenylalanine. CDR3 DNA is the only sequence kept; it has 45 bases, read in frame from the first base. CDR1 is given as DFQATT and CDR2 as SNEGSKA, both from the germline V gene (reference sequence). The junction shows trimming of 5 bases on V and 2 bases on J, and the gene matches do not reach 4 bases of it. Synthesis of TCR cDNA relied on 5'RACE template switching, a step that introduced a universal primer site along with unique molecular identifiers. Priming for cDNA synthesis came from both the TCR alpha and TCR beta constant segments. Library amplification involved two PCR steps, and the second step added sample barcodes and sequencing adapters. Libraries were sequenced on Illumina HiSeq 2500 (2x100 bp) or NovaSeq (2x150 bp). As for the original processing: Reads were demultiplexed and collapsed into UMI consensus sequences with MIGEC, and V(D)J alignment was performed with MiXCR. Vaccine-responding clonotypes were defined with edgeR using replicate PBMC samples, requiring FDR below 0.01 and a log2 fold change above 5 up to day 15. Each bulk clonotype received a CD4 or CD8 identity based on whether the sequenced CD4 or CD8 repertoire contained that clonotype at higher abundance. TCRdb itself trimmed the public reads at Q25 with fastp, ran MiXCR and retained productive beta chains. Rows matching on CDR3 protein sequence are summarized as one entry with the most common DNA and genes. These V and J calls originate from TCRdb's pipeline instead of the authors' own analysis. Within this sample are hundreds of thousands of distinct CDR3 sequences, with 15% to 20% of them counted one time only. Roughly an eighth of the sample goes to the ten largest clones.

The meaning of the sample's treatment or condition label: live attenuated yellow fever vaccine strain. At each blood-draw timepoint, two biological replicates of bulk PBMCs were obtained. A standard Ficoll-Paque protocol was used to isolate PBMCs from peripheral blood. RNA was extracted with TriZol from bulk PBMCs, CD4 and CD8 fractions, and dextramer-positive and dextramer-negative fractions. The paper's findings and limits, for the study overall: FACS-sorted repertoires could contain abundant contaminating clonotypes from the bulk population, so computational filtering was required. After the booster, most of the clones that had expanded following primary vaccination were detected again (about 95% of CD4 and around 88% of CD8), which suggests that memory was broadly maintained. The study included only two donors, which limits how far the findings can be generalized. A small share of clonotypes was detected in both CD4 and CD8 compartments, with the overlap likely arising from convergent recombination. Compared with the primary T-cell response, the secondary T-cell response was weaker but faster, peaking on day 5 rather than day 15.

This clonotype turned up a few times. It lacks a known antigen. Qualities for individual bases were not recorded, and no much larger clone is one base off. This TCR was sampled from a man aged 30 to 39 who received the YFV17D yellow fever vaccine. The sequences come from PBMCs, collected 15 days after the yellow fever booster vaccination. The chain couples TRBV20-1 to TRBJ2-3, with 13 central nucleotides matching TRBD2. The CDR3 protein sequence reads: CSARGLAGVTDTQYF. The DNA reads TGCAGTGCTCGCGGACTAGCGGGAGTCACAGATACGCAGTATTTT.